What follows are 9 T cell receptor beta chains derived from one specimen sequenced in a study of Graves' ophthalmopathy and Graves' hyperthyroidism. RNA transcripts were the source from which TCR beta CDR3 regions were amplified. Scientists carried out first-round RT-PCR using HTBI primers and then a second-round multiplex PCR. TCRdb independently ran MiXCR on the multiplex PCR reads; one entry per CDR3 protein. The sample shows hundreds of thousands of distinct CDR3 sequences, 40% of them seen only once. Material for sequencing was peripheral blood. The receptors stem from an adult man with Graves' ophthalmopathy.

As to this clonotype: This may come from a read error, since a much larger clone is one base off. This chain connects TRBV29-1 to TRBJ1-1, with TRBD1 identical over 9 bases. Per the germline V gene, CDR1 is SQVTM and CDR2 is ANQGSEA. With 1 base clipped from V and 3 bases from J, the junction kept 3 bases outside the gene matches. The CDR3 has 14 residues. The DNA of the CDR3 is TGCAGCGTTGAAGGGGGACAGGGACACACTGAAGCTTTCTTT. Translating gives CSVEGGQGHTEAFF.

This clonotype was recorded many times. V is TRBV29-1 and J is TRBJ1-1; TRBD1 matches 7 bases. V lost 2 bases to trimming and J lost 3 bases; unmatched junction nucleotides: 3. CDR1 and CDR2 (germline): SQVTM, ANQGSEA. This CDR3 has 13 residues. The CDR3 bases are TGCAGCGTTGAAAGGGGGCGGGACACTGAAGCTTTCTTT. It is translated as CSVERGRDTEAFF.

Worth noting for this clonotype: A much more abundant neighbour one base away suggests this may be a read error. The CDR3 ends on some other residue instead of the conserved phenylalanine or tryptophan, so this is likely a read error. The chain couples TRBV2 to TRBJ1-6; 8 nucleotides agree with TRBD1. The junction had 8 bases not matched to a gene; V was cut back by 5 bases and J by 5 bases. The CDR3 has 16 amino acids. Germline-derived CDR1 and CDR2 are SNHLY and FYNNEI. CDR3 in DNA: TGTGCCAGCAGTTCAAGCGGACAGGGACATAATTCACCCCTCCACCTT. It translates to CASSSSGQGHNSPLHL.

This chain joins TRBV25-1 and TRBJ1-5; D might be TRBD1 (5 bases). With 8 bases removed from V and 6 bases from J, the gap between germline ends came to 14 bases. The CDR3 contains 13 residues. Germline CDR1 and CDR2: MGHDK and SYGVNS. The CDR3: CASAGKQGQPQHF. The CDR3, as DNA: TGTGCCAGCGCCGGGAAGCAGGGTCAGCCCCAGCATTTT.

Points on this clonotype: As the CDR3 is not closed by the conserved phenylalanine or tryptophan, this likely results from a read error. CDR3: CASSDFRATNEKLFL. For the CDR3, the DNA is TGTGCCAGCAGTGATTTTCGTGCAACTAATGAAAAACTGTTTCTT. The V and J genes are TRBV2 and TRBJ1-4; D remains unclear. V was pared by 3 bases and J by 0 bases, with 8 bases between. Germline CDR1 is SNHLY and CDR2 is FYNNEI. CDR3 size: 15 residues.

This clonotype has only one observation. CDR3 sequence reads: CASSAGVDEQYF. CDR3 sequence (DNA): TGTGCCAGCAGTGCGGGGGTCGACGAGCAGTACTTC. The J gene is TRBJ2-7, the V gene TRBV2; maybe TRBD2 (6 bases). Looked up from germline, CDR1 is SNHLY and CDR2 is FYNNEI. Trimming removed 4 bases at V and 5 bases at J, with 9 bases between. This CDR3 contains 12 residues.

This clonotype was recorded a few times. The chain recombines TRBV20-1 with TRBJ1-4; D is perhaps TRBD1 (6 bases). The CDR3 is 16 residues long. Germline V CDR1 and CDR2: DFQATT, SNEGSKA (reference sequence). Trimming took 1 base from V and 5 from J, leaving 17 bases between them. CDR3 sequence (DNA): TGCAGTGCTAGAGGGGCGGTACAGGGCCCGAATGAAAAACTGTTTTTT. It specifies CSARGAVQGPNEKLFF.

The chain joins TRBV7-9 to TRBJ2-7; D perhaps matches TRBD1 (5 bases). V was cut by 5 bases and J by 6 bases, with 14 bases left in between. The CDR3 contains 13 residues. CDR1 and CDR2 (germline): SEHNR, FQNEAQ (reference sequence). CDR3 in amino acids: CASSQGFHPEQYF. The CDR3 nucleotides are TGTGCCAGCAGCCAGGGATTCCACCCCGAGCAGTACTTC.

This clonotype was counted between two and nine times. This rearrangement joins TRBV7-9 to TRBJ2-5; D is ambiguous. Germline V gene sequence: CDR1 SEHNR, CDR2 FQNEAQ (reference sequence). The CDR3 has 15 amino acids. Trimming cost V 1 base and J 3 bases, with 12 bases left between them. The CDR3 region has the DNA TGTGCCAGCAGCTTAGTCGACACGCGTGAAGAGACCCAGTACTTC. Residues: CASSLVDTREETQYF.